These T cell receptor beta chains were read from a single sample in a study of T cell repertoires in cytomegalovirus infection. MiXCR, applied by TCRdb to the reads, yields one record per CDR3 protein. The sample has about 450,000 distinct CDR3 sequences; roughly 30% are singletons. Source material: PBMCs. Receptors originate from a human donor in good health (CMV status not recorded). Some clones in this sample may be carry-over from other donors' samples. Both conserved end residues are part of each CDR3. A D gene is named only where the DNA matches it firmly. Clone size is stated in some rows and not others, as once, few, many or a class when expanded.

d_gene	j_gene	v_gene	abundance	CDR3aa
TRBD2	TRBJ2-7	TRBV11-2	few	CASSRTSGPPFRYEQYF
.	TRBJ2-5	TRBV20-1	few	CSASGKETQYF
TRBD1	TRBJ2-3	TRBV24-1	once	CATSYLQGQGPDKQYF
TRBD1	TRBJ1-6	TRBV12-3/TRBV12-4	.	CASSSFQGVNSPLHF
.	TRBJ2-1	TRBV12-5	.	CASGLGAGYNEQFF
.	TRBJ2-1	TRBV5-1	few	CASSFGWTTYNEQFF
TRBD1	TRBJ2-7	TRBV5-3	once	CASSLETGLGEQYF
TRBD2	TRBJ2-3	TRBV5-6	.	CASSPILRTSGLLATQYF
.	TRBJ1-1	TRBV19	.	CASRGGIKDTEAFF
TRBD1	TRBJ1-5	TRBV19	.	CASSIIKGTGNQPQHF
TRBD1	TRBJ2-3	TRBV6-2/TRBV6-3	.	CATRDRGGSTDTQYF
TRBD2	TRBJ2-5	TRBV7-2	once	CASSFNLADQETQYF
.	TRBJ1-4	TRBV7-2	many	CASSLVRAEKLFF
.	TRBJ1-1	TRBV5-5	many	CASSPRKGSDMNTEAFF
.	TRBJ2-7	TRBV11-2	.	CASSPPGGPYEQYF
.	TRBJ2-2	TRBV6-1	few	CASSVEQVITGELFF
.	TRBJ1-5	TRBV28	.	CASSLRGSYSNQPQHF
TRBD1	TRBJ1-3	TRBV7-9	many	CASSYRGSGNTIYF
.	TRBJ1-1	TRBV5-5	.	CASSYGKGNSMNTEAFF
TRBD1	TRBJ1-1	TRBV7-8	few	CASSLRDRGRAFF
.	TRBJ1-2	TRBV7-9	.	CASRFSTSHGYTF
.	TRBJ2-7	TRBV7-2	.	CASSHQGNEQYF